These T cell receptor beta chains were read from a single sample in a study of human T cells and chemical hapten exposure. MiXCR, applied by TCRdb to the RACE reads, yields one record per CDR3 protein. This table has 80,000 to 100,000 distinct CDR3 sequences, about 9% appearing once. This specimen was whole blood, taken in connection with sensitization to the hapten diphenylcyclopropenone (DPC). These receptors originate from a woman aged 35 to 49 with alopecia areata. Some clones in this sample may be carry-over from other donors' samples. Both conserved end residues are part of each CDR3. D genes are given only for firm matches. A row's size may be missing; if present it is once, few, many or a size class.

J gene: TRBJ1-3
V gene: TRBV20-1
D gene: -
clone size: many
CDR3 protein: CSARAPVGIAGNTIYF
CDR3 DNA: TGCAGTGCTAGAGCCCCGGTGGGGATCGCTGGAAACACCATATATTTT

J gene: TRBJ2-1
V gene: TRBV18
D gene: TRBD1
clone size: few
CDR3 protein: CASSPRQGYNEQFF
CDR3 DNA: TGTGCCAGCTCACCTCGACAGGGGTACAATGAGCAGTTCTTC

J gene: TRBJ2-5
V gene: TRBV29-1
D gene: TRBD2
clone size: few
CDR3 protein: CSVEGRLAEETQYF
CDR3 DNA: TGCAGCGTTGAAGGCCGACTAGCGGAAGAGACCCAGTACTTC

J gene: TRBJ2-7
V gene: TRBV27
D gene: TRBD1
clone size: -
CDR3 protein: CASRRGQGTYEQYF
CDR3 DNA: TGTGCCAGCAGACGGGGACAGGGCACCTACGAGCAGTACTTC

J gene: TRBJ1-3
V gene: TRBV15
D gene: TRBD1
clone size: -
CDR3 protein: CATSRDRGTGRSSGNTIYF
CDR3 DNA: TGTGCCACCAGCAGAGATCGGGGGACAGGCCGTTCCTCTGGAAACACCATATATTTT

J gene: TRBJ2-3
V gene: TRBV12-3/TRBV12-4
D gene: TRBD1
clone size: many
CDR3 protein: CASSLRDRGSDTQYF
CDR3 DNA: TGTGCCAGCAGTTTGCGGGACAGGGGTTCAGATACGCAGTATTTT

J gene: TRBJ2-2
V gene: TRBV3-1
D gene: -
clone size: many
CDR3 protein: CASSFQRGNGAGELFF
CDR3 DNA: TGTGCCAGCAGCTTTCAACGGGGGAACGGGGCCGGGGAGCTGTTTTTT

J gene: TRBJ2-1
V gene: TRBV7-2
D gene: -
clone size: -
CDR3 protein: CASSLGARPTPIYNEQFF
CDR3 DNA: TGTGCCAGCAGCTTAGGGGCCAGGCCCACTCCCATCTACAATGAGCAGTTCTTC

J gene: TRBJ1-3
V gene: TRBV18
D gene: -
clone size: -
CDR3 protein: CASSPSGYGNTIYF
CDR3 DNA: TGTGCCAGCTCACCCTCGGGATATGGAAACACCATATATTTT

J gene: TRBJ2-7
V gene: TRBV20-1
D gene: TRBD2
clone size: many
CDR3 protein: CSARKASGSYEQYF
CDR3 DNA: TGCAGTGCTAGAAAGGCTAGCGGATCCTACGAGCAGTACTTC

J gene: TRBJ1-2
V gene: TRBV20-1
D gene: -
clone size: -
CDR3 protein: CSAKKTLNYGYTF
CDR3 DNA: TGCAGTGCTAAGAAGACACTCAACTATGGCTACACCTTC

J gene: TRBJ1-1
V gene: TRBV28
D gene: -
clone size: many
CDR3 protein: CASSSYGGTRGNTEAFF
CDR3 DNA: TGTGCCAGCAGTTCCTACGGCGGGACAAGGGGAAACACTGAAGCTTTCTTT

J gene: TRBJ2-3
V gene: TRBV18
D gene: -
clone size: many
CDR3 protein: CASSPPLLTDTQYF
CDR3 DNA: TGTGCCAGCTCACCACCGCTCCTCACAGATACGCAGTATTTT

J gene: TRBJ1-2
V gene: TRBV7-7
D gene: -
clone size: many
CDR3 protein: CASSPGTALYGYTF
CDR3 DNA: TGTGCTAGCAGCCCCGGGACCGCCTTGTATGGCTACACCTTC

J gene: TRBJ2-1
V gene: TRBV7-8
D gene: -
clone size: few
CDR3 protein: CASSLEYEGRYNEQFF
CDR3 DNA: TGTGCCAGCAGCTTAGAATATGAGGGTCGCTACAATGAGCAGTTCTTC

J gene: TRBJ1-1
V gene: TRBV6-5
D gene: TRBD1
clone size: few
CDR3 protein: CASTEQQGGGTEAFF
CDR3 DNA: TGTGCCAGCACCGAACAACAGGGGGGCGGCACTGAAGCTTTCTTT